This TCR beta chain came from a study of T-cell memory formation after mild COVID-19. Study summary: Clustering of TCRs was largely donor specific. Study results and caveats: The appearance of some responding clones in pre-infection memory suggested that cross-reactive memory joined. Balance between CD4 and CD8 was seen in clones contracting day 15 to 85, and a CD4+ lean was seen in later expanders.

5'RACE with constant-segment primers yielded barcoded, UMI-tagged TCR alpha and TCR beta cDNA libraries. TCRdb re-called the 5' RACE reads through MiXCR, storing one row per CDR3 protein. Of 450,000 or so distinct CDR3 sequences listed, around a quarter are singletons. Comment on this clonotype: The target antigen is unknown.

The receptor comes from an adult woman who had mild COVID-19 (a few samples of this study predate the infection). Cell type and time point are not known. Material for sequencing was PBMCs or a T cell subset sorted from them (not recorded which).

In DNA, the CDR3 is TGCAGTGCTAGAAAGTGGGCTAGCGAGAGCTCCTACAATGAGCAGTTCTTC. It specifies CSARKWASESSYNEQFF. This sequence joins TRBV20-1 and TRBJ2-1; the D gene is possibly TRBD2 (6 bases). Germline V gene lookup returns CDR1 DFQATT and CDR2 SNEGSKA (reference sequence). Between the trimmed V and J ends, which lost 2 bases and 0 bases, there was a span of 17 bases. The CDR3 loop spans 17 amino acids.